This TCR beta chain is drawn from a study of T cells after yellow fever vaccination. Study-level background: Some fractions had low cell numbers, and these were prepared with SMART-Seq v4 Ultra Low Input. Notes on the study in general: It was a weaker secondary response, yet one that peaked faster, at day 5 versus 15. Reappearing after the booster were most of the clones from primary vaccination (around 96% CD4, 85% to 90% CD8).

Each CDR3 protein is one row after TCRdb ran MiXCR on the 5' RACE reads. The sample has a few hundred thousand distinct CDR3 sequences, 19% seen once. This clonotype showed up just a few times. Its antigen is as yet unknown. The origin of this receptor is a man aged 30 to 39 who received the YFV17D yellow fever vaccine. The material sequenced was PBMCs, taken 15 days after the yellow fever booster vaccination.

The chain's CDR3 is CASSADWYYEQYF. DNA for the CDR3: TGCGCCAGCAGCGCCGACTGGTACTACGAGCAGTACTTC. The V gene is TRBV5-1, the J gene TRBJ2-7; D uncertain. Germline V gene data show CDR1 as SGHRS and CDR2 as YFSETQ. V lost 4 bases, J lost 3 bases, and 11 bases lay in between. This CDR3 is built from 13 residues. Supplemented by reference TRBV5-1 and TRBJ2-7, the full variable domain reads KAGVTQTPRYLIKTRGQQVTLSCSPISGHRSVSWYQQTPGQGLQFLFEYFSETQRNKGNFPGRFSGRQFSNSRSEMNVSTLELGDSALYLCASSADWYYEQYFGPGTRLTVT.